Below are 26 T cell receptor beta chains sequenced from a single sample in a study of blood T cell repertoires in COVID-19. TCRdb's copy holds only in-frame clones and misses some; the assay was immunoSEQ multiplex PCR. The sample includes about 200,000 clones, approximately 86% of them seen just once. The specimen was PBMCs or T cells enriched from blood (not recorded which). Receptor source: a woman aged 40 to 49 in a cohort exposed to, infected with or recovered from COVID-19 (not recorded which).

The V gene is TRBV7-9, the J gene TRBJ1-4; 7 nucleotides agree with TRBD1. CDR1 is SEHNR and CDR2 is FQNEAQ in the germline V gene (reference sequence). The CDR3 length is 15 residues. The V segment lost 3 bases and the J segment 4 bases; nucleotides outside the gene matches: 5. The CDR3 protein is CASSFDREINEKLFF. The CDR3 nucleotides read TGTGCCAGCAGCTTCGACAGGGAAATTAATGAAAAACTGTTTTTT.

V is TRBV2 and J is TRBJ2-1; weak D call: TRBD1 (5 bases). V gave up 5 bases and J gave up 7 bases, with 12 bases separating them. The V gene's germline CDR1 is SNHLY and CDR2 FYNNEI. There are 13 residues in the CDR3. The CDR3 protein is CASSYQGRNEQFF. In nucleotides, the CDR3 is TGTGCCAGCAGTTATCAGGGCAGGAATGAGCAGTTCTTC.

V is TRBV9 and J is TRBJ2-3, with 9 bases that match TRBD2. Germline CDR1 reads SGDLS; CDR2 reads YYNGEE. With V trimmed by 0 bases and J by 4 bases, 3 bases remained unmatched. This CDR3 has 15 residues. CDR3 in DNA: TGTGCCAGCAGCGTAGATAGCGGGAGCGCAGATACGCAGTATTTT. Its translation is CASSVDSGSADTQYF.

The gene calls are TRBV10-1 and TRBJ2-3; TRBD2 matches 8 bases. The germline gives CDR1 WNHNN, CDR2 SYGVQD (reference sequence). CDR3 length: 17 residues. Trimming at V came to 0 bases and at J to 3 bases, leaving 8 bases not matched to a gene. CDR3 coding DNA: TGCGCCAGCAGTGAGTCGTGCCAGCGGGGGATTACAGATACGCAGTATTTT. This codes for CASSESCQRGITDTQYF.

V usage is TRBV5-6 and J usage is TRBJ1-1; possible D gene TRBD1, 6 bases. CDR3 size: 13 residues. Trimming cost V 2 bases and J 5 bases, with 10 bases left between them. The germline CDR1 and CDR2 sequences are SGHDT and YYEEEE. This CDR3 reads CASSFLQGTEAFF. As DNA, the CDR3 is TGTGCCAGCAGCTTCCTACAGGGAACTGAAGCTTTCTTT.

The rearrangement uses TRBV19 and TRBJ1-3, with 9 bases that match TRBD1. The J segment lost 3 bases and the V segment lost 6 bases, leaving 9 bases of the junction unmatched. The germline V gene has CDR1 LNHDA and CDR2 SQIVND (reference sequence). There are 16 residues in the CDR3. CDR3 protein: CASRSSGTGSGNTIYF. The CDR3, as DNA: TGTGCCAGTAGATCCTCCGGGACAGGGAGTGGAAACACCATATATTTT.

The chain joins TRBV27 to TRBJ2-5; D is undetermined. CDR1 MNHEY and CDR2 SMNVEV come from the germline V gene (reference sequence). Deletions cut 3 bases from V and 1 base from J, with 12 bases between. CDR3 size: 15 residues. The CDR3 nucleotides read TGTGCCAGCAGTTTTGGGCCGCCGATCCAAGAGACCCAGTACTTC. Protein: CASSFGPPIQETQYF.

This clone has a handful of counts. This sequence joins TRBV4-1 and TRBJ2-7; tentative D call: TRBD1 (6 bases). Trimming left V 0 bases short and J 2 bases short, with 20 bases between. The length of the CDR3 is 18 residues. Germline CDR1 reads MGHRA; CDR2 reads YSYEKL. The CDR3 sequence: CASSQDWGPRDTPYEQYF. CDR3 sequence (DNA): TGCGCCAGCAGCCAAGATTGGGGTCCTAGGGACACCCCCTACGAGCAGTACTTC.

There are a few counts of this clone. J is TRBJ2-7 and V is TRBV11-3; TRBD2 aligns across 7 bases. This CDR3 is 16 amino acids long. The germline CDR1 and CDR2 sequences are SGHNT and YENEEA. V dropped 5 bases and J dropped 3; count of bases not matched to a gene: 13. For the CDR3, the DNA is TGTGCCAGCAGCCCAGAGGGGACTACTATCAACTACGAGCAGTACTTC. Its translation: CASSPEGTTINYEQYF.

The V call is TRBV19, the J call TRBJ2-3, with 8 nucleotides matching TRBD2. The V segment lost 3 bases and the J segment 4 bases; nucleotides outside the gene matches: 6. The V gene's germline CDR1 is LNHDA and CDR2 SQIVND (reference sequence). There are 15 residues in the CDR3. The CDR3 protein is CASSMTGGPPDTQYF. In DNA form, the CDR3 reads TGTGCCAGTAGTATGACGGGGGGGCCACCAGATACGCAGTATTTT.

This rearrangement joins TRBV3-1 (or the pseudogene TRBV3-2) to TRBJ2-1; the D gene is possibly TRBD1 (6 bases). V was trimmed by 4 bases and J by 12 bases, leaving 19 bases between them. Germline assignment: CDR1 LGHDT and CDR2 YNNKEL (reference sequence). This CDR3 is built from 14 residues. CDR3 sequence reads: CASSRRQAVSGQFF. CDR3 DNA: TGTGCCAGCAGCCGCCGACAGGCGGTGAGTGGGCAGTTCTTC.

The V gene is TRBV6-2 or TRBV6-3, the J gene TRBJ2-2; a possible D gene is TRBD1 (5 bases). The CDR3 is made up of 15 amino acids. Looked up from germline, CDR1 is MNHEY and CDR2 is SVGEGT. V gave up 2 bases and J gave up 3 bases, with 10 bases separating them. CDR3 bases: TGTGCCAGCAGTTACCCCCAGGGCTACACCGGGGAGCTGTTTTTT. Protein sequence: CASSYPQGYTGELFF.

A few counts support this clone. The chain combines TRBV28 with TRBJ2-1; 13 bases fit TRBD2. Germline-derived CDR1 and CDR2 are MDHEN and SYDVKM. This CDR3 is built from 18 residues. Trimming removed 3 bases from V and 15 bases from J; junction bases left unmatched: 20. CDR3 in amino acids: CASSFLGLAGDIDKKGFF. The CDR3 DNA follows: TGTGCCAGCAGTTTCCTTGGACTAGCGGGGGACATTGACAAGAAGGGGTTCTTC.

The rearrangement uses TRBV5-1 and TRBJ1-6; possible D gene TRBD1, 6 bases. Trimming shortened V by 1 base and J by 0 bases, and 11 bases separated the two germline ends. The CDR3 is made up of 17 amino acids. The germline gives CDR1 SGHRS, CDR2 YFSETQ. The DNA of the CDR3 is TGCGCCAGCAGCTTGAGGCAGGGGAGCTCCTATAATTCACCCCTCCACTTT. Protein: CASSLRQGSSYNSPLHF. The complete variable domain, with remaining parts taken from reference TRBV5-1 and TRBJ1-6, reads KAGVTQTPRYLIKTRGQQVTLSCSPISGHRSVSWYQQTPGQGLQFLFEYFSETQRNKGNFPGRFSGRQFSNSRSEMNVSTLELGDSALYLCASSLRQGSSYNSPLHFGNGTRLTVT.

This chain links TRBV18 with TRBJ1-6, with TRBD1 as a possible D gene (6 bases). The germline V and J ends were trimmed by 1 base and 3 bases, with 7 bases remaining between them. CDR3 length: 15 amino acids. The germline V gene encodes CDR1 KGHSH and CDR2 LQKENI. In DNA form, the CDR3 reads TGTGCCAGCTCACCACAGGGGGTCTATAATTCACCCCTCCACTTT. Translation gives CASSPQGVYNSPLHF.

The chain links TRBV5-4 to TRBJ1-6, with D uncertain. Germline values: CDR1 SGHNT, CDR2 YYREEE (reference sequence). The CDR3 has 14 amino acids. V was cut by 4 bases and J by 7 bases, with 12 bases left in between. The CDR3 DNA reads TGTGCCAGCAGCCATGAGGGTGGGAATTCACCCCTCCACTTT. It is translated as CASSHEGGNSPLHF.

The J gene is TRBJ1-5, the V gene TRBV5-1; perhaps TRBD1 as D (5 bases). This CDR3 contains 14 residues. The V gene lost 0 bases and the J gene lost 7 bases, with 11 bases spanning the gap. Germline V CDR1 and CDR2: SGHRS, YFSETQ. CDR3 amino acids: CASSLVGEGQPQHF. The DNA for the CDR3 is TGCGCCAGCAGCTTGGTTGGGGAGGGGCAGCCCCAGCATTTT. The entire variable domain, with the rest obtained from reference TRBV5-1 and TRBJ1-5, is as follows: KAGVTQTPRYLIKTRGQQVTLSCSPISGHRSVSWYQQTPGQGLQFLFEYFSETQRNKGNFPGRFSGRQFSNSRSEMNVSTLELGDSALYLCASSLVGEGQPQHFGDGTRLSIL.

The CDR3 DNA reads TGTGCCAGCAGCCTAGCTCGGACGGCTCCATATGGCTACACCTTC. It specifies CASSLARTAPYGYTF. The chain has TRBV5-4 and TRBJ1-2; D is uncertain. This CDR3 is 15 amino acids long. Germline-derived CDR1 and CDR2 are SGHNT and YYREEE (reference sequence). V shed 4 bases and J shed 5 bases, with 18 bases lying between them.

The CDR3 DNA sequence: TGCGCCAGCAGCCACCATACCGGGGGGACCCTGAACACCGGGGAGCTGTTTTTT. It specifies CASSHHTGGTLNTGELFF. The chain recombines TRBV4-1 with TRBJ2-2; TRBD2 matches 7 bases. This CDR3 contains 18 residues. J gave up 1 base and V 3 bases, and 11 bases lay outside the gene matches. CDR1 and CDR2 from the germline V gene are MGHRA and YSYEKL.

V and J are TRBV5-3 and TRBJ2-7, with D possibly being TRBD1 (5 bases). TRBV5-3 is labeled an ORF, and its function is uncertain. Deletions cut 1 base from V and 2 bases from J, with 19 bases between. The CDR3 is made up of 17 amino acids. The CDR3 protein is CARSLRILSRDTYEQYF. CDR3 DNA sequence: TGTGCCAGAAGCTTGAGAATCCTATCCAGGGATACCTACGAGCAGTACTTC.

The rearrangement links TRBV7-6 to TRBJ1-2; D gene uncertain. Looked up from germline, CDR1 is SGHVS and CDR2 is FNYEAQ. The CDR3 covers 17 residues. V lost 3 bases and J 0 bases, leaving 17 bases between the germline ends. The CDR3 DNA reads TGTGCCAGCAGCTTGGCCCTAATCAGAGGGTCTAACTATGGCTACACCTTC. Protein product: CASSLALIRGSNYGYTF. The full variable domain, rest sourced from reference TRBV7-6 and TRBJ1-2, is GAGVSQSPRYKVTKRGQDVALRCDPISGHVSLYWYRQALGQGPEFLTYFNYEAQQDKSGLPNDRFSAERPEGSISTLTIQRTEQRDSAMYRCASSLALIRGSNYGYTFGSGTRLTVV.

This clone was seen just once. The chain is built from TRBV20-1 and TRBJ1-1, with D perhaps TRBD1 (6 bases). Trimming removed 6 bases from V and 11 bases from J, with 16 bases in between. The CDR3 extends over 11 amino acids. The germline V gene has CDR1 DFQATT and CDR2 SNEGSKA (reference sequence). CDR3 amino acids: CSASGGRDAFF. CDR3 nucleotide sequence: TGCAGTGCCAGTGGGGGGCGAGACGCTTTCTTT.

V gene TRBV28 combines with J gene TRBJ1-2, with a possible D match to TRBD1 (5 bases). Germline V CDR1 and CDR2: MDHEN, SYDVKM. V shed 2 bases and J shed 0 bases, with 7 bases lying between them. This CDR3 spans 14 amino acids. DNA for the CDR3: TGTGCCAGCAGTTTAGGGACTGCTAACTATGGCTACACCTTC. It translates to CASSLGTANYGYTF.

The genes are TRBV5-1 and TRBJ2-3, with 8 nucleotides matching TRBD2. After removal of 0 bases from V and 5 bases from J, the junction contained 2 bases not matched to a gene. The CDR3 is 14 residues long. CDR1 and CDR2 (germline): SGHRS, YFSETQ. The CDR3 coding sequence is TGCGCCAGCAGCTTGGCGCTAGCGGGAGATACGCAGTATTTT. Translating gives CASSLALAGDTQYF. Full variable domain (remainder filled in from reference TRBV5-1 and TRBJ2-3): KAGVTQTPRYLIKTRGQQVTLSCSPISGHRSVSWYQQTPGQGLQFLFEYFSETQRNKGNFPGRFSGRQFSNSRSEMNVSTLELGDSALYLCASSLALAGDTQYFGPGTRLTVL.

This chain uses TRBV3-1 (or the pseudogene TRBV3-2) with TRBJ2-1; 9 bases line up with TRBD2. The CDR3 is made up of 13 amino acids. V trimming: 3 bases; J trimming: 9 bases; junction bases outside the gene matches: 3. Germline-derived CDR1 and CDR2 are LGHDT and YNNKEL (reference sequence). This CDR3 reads CASSHGTSPEQFF. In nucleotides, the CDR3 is TGTGCCAGCAGCCACGGGACTAGCCCTGAGCAGTTCTTC.

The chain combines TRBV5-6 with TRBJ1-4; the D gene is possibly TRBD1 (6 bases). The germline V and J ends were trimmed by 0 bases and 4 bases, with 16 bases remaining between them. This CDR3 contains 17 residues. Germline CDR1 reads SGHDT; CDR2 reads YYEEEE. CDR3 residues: CASSLAPGALGNEKLFF. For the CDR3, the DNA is TGTGCCAGCAGCTTGGCACCAGGGGCGCTTGGTAATGAAAAACTGTTTTTT.